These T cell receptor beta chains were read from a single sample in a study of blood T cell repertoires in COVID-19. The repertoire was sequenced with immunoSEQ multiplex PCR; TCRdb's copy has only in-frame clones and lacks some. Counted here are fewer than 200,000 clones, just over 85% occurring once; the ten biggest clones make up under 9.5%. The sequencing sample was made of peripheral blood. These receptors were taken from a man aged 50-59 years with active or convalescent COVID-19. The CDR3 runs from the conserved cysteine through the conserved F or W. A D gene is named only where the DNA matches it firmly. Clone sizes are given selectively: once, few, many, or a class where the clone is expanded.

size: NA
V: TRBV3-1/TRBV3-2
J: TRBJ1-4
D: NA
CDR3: CASSQDLRPEKLFF
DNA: TGTGCCAGCAGCCAAGATTTGAGGCCAGAAAAACTGTTTTTT

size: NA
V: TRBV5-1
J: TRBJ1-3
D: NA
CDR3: CASSLPGSGNTIYF
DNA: TGCGCCAGCAGCTTGCCAGGGTCTGGAAACACCATATATTTT

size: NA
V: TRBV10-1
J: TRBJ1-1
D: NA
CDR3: CASSVKLNTEAFF
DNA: TGCGCCAGCAGTGTAAAACTCAACACTGAAGCTTTCTTT

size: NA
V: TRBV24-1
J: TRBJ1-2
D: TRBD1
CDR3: CATSDLAGGNYGYTF
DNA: TGTGCCACCAGTGATTTGGCAGGGGGCAACTATGGCTACACCTTC

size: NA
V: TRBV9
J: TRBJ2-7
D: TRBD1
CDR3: CASSQGQGIVYEQYF
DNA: TGTGCCAGCAGCCAAGGACAGGGTATCGTCTACGAGCAGTACTTC

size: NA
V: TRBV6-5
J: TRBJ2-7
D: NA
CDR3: CASRITGLGSDEQYF
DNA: TGTGCCAGCAGGATAACGGGACTCGGGTCTGACGAGCAGTACTTC

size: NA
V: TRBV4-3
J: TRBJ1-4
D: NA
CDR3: CASSQVPPQGPLSNEKLFF
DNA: TGCGCCAGCAGCCAAGTGCCGCCACAGGGCCCTCTGTCTAATGAAAAACTGTTTTTT

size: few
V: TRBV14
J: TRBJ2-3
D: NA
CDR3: CASSQDVAGTSTDTQYF
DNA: TGTGCCAGCAGCCAAGATGTAGCTGGAACTAGCACAGATACGCAGTATTTT

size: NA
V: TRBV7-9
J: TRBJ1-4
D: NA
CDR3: CASSLIGGEKLFF
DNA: TGTGCCAGCAGCTTAATCGGGGGGGAAAAACTGTTTTTT

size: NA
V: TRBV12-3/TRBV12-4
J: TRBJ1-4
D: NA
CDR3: CASRYRVGEKLFF
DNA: TGTGCCAGCCGGTACAGGGTGGGTGAAAAACTGTTTTTT

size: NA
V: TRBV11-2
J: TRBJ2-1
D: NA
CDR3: CASSLVQGSYNEQFF
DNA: TGTGCCAGCAGCTTAGTACAGGGTAGTTACAATGAGCAGTTCTTC

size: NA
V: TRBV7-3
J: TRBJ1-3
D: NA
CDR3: CASSLTGPAGNTIYF
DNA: TGTGCCAGCAGCTTAACGGGCCCAGCTGGAAACACCATATATTTT

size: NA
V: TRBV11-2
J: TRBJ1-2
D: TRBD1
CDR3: CASSLGTGGRYGYTF
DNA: TGTGCCAGCAGCTTAGGGACAGGGGGGAGATATGGCTACACCTTC

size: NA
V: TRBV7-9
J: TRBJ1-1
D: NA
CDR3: CASSFRANTEAFF
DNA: TGTGCCAGCAGCTTCCGAGCAAACACTGAAGCTTTCTTT

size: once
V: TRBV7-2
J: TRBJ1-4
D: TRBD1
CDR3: CASSLRQGVNEKLFF
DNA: TGTGCCAGCAGCTTAAGACAGGGCGTAAATGAAAAACTGTTTTTT

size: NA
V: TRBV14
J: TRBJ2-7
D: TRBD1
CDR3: CASSQRPGQGRYEQYF
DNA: TGTGCCAGCAGCCAGAGACCGGGACAGGGGAGGTACGAGCAGTACTTC

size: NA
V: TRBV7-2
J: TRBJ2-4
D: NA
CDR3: CASSDKVSSLNIQYF
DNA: TGTGCCAGCAGCGATAAGGTTTCTAGCTTGAACATTCAGTACTTC

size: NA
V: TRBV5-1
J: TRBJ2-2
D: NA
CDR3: CASSLAGGNTGELFF
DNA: TGCGCCAGCAGCTTGGCAGGAGGTAACACCGGGGAGCTGTTTTTT

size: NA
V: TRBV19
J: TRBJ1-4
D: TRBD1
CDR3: CASETGQNEKLFF
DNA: TGTGCCAGTGAAACGGGACAGAATGAAAAACTGTTTTTT

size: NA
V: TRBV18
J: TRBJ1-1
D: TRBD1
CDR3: CASSPPTGGVGTEAFF
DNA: TGTGCCAGCTCACCACCTACAGGGGGCGTTGGCACTGAAGCTTTCTTT

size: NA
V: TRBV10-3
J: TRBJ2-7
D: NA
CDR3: CAISESGRGSVYEQYF
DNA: TGTGCCATCAGTGAGTCGGGGCGCGGAAGCGTCTACGAGCAGTACTTC

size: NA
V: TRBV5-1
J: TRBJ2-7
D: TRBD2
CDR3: CASSYGTSGYEQYF
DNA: TGCGCCAGCAGCTACGGGACTAGCGGATACGAGCAGTACTTC

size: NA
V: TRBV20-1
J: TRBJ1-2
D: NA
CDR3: CSASRESAYGYTF
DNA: TGCAGTGCTAGTAGGGAGAGTGCCTATGGCTACACCTTC

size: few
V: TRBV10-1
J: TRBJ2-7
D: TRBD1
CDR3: CASSDLGTGGIYEQYF
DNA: TGCGCCAGCAGTGACTTAGGGACAGGGGGCATCTACGAGCAGTACTTC

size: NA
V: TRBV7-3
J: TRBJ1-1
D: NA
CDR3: CASSSNRNTEAFF
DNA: TGTGCCAGCAGCTCGAACAGAAACACTGAAGCTTTCTTT

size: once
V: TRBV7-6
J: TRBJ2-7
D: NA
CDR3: CASSLFWTESYEQYF
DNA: TGTGCCAGCAGCTTATTTTGGACAGAGTCCTACGAGCAGTACTTC

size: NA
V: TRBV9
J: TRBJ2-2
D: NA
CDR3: CASSPASSGKNTGELFF
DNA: TGTGCCAGCAGCCCTGCCTCCTCAGGGAAGAACACCGGGGAGCTGTTTTTT

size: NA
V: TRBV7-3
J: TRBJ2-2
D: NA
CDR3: CASRPGGSTGELFF
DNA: TGTGCCAGCAGGCCCGGGGGTTCCACCGGGGAGCTGTTTTTT

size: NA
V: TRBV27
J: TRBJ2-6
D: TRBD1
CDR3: CASSSPRDRVLGANVLTF
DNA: TGTGCCAGCAGTTCACCCCGGGACAGGGTACTTGGGGCCAACGTCCTGACTTTC

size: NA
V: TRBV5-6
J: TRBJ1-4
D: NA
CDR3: CASSFQVFNEKLFF
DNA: TGTGCCAGCAGCTTTCAGGTGTTTAATGAAAAACTGTTTTTT

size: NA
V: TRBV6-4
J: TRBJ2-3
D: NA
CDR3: CASSAQGADTQYF
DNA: TGTGCCAGCAGTGCCCAGGGCGCAGATACGCAGTATTTT